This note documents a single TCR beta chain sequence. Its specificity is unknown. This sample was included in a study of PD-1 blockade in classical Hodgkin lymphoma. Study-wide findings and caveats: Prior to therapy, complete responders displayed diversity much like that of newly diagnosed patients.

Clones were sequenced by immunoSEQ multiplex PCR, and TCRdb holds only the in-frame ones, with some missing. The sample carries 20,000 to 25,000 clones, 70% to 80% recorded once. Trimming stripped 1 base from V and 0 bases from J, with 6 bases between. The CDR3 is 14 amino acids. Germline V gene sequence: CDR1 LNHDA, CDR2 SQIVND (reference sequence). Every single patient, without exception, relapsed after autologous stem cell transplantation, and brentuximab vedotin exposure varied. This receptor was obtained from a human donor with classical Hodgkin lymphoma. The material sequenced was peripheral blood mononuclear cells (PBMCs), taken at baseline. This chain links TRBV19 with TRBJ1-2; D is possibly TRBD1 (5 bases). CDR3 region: CASSIGGPNYGYTF. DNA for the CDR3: TGTGCCAGTAGTATAGGGGGACCTAACTATGGCTACACCTTC.